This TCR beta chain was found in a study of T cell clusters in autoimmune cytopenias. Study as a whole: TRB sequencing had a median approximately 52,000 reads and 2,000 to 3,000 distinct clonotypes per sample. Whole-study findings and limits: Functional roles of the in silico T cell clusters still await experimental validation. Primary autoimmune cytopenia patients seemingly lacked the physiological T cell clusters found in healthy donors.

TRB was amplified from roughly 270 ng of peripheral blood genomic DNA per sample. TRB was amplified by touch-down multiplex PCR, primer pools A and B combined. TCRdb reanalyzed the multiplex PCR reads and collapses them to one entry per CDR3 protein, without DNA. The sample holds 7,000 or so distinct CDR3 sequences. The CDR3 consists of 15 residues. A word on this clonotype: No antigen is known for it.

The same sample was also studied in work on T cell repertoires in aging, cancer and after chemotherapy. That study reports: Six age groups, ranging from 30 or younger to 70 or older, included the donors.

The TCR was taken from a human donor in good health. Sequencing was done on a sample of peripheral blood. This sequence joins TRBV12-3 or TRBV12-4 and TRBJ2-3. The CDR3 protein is CASSPFERSADTQYF.